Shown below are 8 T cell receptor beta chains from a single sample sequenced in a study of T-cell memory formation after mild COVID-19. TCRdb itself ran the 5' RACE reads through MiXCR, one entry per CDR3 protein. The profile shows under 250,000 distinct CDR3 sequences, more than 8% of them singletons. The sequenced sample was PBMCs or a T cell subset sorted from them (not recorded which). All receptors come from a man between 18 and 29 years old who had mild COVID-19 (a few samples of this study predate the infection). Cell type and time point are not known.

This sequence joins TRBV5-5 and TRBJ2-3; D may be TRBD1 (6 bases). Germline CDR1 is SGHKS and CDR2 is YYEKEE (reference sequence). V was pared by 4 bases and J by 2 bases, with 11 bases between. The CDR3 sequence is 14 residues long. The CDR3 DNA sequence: TGTGCCAGCAGCGGTAGGGGGAACACAGATACGCAGTATTTT. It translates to CASSGRGNTDTQYF.

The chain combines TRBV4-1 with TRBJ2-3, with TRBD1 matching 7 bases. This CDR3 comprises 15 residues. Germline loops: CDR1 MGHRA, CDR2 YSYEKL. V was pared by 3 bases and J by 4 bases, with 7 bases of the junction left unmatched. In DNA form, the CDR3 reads TGCGCCAGCAGCCACCACGGAACAGGGGCAGATACGCAGTATTTT. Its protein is CASSHHGTGADTQYF.

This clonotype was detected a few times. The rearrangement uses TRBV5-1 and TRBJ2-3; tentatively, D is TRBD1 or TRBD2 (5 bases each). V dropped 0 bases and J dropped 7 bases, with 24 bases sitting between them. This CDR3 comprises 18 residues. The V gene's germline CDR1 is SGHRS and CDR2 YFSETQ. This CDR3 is CASSLGPHGAGDGNTQYF. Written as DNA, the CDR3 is TGCGCCAGCAGCTTGGGACCCCACGGGGCGGGTGATGGAAATACGCAGTATTTT.

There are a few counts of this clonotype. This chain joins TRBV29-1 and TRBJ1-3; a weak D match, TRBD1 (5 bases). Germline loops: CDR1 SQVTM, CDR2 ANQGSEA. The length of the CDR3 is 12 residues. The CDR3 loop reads CSAGSSGNTIYF. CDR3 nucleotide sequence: TGCAGTGCAGGGAGCTCTGGAAACACCATATATTTT.

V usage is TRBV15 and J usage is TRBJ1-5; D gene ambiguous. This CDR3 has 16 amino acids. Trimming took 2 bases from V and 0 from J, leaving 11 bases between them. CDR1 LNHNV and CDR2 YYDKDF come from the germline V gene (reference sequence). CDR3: CATSRTGPYSNQPQHF. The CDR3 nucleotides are TGTGCCACCAGCAGAACCGGGCCGTATAGCAATCAGCCCCAGCATTTT.

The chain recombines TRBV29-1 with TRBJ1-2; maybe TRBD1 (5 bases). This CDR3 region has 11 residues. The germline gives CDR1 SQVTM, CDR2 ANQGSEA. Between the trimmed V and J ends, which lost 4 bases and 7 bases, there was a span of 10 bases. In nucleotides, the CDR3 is TGCAGCGTTGCAGGGCCTGCTGGCTACACCTTC. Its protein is CSVAGPAGYTF.

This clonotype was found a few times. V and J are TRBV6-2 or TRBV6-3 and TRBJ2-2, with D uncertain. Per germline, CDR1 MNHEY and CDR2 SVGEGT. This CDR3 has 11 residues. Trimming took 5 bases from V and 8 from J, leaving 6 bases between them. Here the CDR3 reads CASSQLGELFF. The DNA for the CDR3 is TGTGCCAGCAGTCAACTAGGGGAGCTGTTTTTT.

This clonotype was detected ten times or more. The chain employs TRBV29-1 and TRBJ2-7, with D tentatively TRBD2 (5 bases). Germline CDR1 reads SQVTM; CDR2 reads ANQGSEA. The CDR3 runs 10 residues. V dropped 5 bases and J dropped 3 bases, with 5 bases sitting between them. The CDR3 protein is CSVRDYEQYF. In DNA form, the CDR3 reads TGCAGCGTTCGGGACTACGAGCAGTACTTC.